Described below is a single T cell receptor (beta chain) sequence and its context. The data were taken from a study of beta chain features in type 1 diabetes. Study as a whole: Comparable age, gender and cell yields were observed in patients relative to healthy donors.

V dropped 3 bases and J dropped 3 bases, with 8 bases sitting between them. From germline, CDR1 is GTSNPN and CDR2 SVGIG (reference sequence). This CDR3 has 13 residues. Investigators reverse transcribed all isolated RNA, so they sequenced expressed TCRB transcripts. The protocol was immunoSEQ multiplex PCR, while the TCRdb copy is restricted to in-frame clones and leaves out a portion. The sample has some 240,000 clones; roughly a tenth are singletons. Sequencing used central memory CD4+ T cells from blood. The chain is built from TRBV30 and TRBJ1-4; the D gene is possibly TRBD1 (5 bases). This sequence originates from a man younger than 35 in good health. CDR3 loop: CAWRPGANEKLFF. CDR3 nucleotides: TGTGCCTGGAGGCCGGGGGCTAATGAAAAACTGTTTTTT.